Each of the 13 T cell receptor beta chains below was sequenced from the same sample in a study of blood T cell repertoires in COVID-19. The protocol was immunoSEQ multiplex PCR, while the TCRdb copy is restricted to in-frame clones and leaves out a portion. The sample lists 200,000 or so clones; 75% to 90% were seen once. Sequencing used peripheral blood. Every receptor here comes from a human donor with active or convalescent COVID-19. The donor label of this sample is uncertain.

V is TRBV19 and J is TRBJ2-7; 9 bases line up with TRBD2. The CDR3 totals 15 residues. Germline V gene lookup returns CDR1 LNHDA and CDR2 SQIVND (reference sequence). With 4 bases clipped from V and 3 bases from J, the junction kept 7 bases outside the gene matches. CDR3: CASSTEAGGDYEQYF. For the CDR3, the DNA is TGTGCCAGTAGTACAGAAGCGGGGGGAGACTACGAGCAGTACTTC.

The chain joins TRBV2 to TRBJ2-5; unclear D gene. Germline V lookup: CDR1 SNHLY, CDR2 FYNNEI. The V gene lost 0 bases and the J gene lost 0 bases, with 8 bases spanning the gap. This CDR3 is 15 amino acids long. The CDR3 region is CASSEASPYQETQYF. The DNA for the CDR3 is TGTGCCAGCAGTGAAGCGTCTCCGTACCAAGAGACCCAGTACTTC.

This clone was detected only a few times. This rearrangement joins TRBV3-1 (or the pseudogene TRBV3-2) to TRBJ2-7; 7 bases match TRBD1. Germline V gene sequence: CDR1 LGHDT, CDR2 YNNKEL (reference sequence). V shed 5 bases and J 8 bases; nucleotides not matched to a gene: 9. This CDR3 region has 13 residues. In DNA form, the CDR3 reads TGTGCCAGCAGCTACGGACAGGTGAGGAAGCAGTACTTC. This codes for CASSYGQVRKQYF.

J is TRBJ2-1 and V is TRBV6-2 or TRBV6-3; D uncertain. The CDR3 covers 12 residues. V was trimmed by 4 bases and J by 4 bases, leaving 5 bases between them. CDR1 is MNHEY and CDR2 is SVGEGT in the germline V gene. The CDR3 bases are TGTGCCAGCAGTTGGCATTACAATGAGCAGTTCTTC. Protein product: CASSWHYNEQFF.

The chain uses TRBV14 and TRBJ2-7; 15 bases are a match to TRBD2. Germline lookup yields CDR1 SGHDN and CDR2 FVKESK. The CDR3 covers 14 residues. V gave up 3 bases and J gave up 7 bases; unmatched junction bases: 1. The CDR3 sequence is CASSQGLAGGEQYF. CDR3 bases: TGTGCCAGCAGCCAGGGACTAGCGGGAGGAGAGCAGTACTTC.

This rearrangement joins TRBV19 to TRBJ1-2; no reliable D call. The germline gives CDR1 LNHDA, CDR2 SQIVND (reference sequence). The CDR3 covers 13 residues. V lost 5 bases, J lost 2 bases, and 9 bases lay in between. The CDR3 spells CASSRDWNYGYTF. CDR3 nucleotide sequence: TGTGCCAGTAGTCGGGATTGGAACTATGGCTACACCTTC.

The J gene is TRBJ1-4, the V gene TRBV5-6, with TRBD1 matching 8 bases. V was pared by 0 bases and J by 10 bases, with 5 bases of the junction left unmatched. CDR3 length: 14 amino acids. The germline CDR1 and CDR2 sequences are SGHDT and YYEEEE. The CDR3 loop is CASSLGTGSGKLFF. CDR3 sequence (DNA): TGTGCCAGCAGCTTGGGGACAGGGTCGGGAAAACTGTTTTTT.

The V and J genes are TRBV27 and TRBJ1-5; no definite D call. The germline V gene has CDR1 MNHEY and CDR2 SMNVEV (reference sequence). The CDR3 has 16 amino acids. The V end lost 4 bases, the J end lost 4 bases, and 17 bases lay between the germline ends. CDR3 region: CASSSWEGGVNQPQHF. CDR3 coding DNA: TGTGCCAGCAGTTCCTGGGAGGGAGGTGTTAATCAGCCCCAGCATTTT.

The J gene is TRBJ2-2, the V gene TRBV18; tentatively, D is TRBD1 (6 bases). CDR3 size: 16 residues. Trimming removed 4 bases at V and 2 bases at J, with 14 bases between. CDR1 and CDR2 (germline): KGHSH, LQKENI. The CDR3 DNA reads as TGTGCCAGCTCACTGAGACAGGTCCCCAACACCGGGGAGCTGTTTTTT. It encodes CASSLRQVPNTGELFF.

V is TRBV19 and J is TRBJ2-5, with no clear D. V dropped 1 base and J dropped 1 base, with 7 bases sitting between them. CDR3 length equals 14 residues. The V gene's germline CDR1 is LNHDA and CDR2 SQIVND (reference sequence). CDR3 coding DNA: TGTGCCAGTAGTATAGTCGCAGGCCAAGAGACCCAGTACTTC. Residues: CASSIVAGQETQYF.

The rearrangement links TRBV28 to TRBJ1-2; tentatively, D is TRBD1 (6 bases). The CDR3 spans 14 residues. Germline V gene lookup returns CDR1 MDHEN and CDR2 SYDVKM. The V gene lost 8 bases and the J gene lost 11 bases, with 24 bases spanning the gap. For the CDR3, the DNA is TGTGCCAGCCATACCATTTCGTACAGGGAGGGATACACCTTC. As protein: CASHTISYREGYTF.

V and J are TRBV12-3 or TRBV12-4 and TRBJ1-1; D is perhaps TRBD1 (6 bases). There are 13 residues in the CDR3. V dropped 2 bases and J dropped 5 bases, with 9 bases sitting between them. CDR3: CASSLQGRTEAFF. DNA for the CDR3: TGTGCCAGCAGTTTACAGGGGAGAACTGAAGCTTTCTTT.

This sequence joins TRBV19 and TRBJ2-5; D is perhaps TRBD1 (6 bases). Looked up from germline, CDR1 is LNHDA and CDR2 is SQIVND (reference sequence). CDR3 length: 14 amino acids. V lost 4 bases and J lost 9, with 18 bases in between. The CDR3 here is CASSTVTGLGAQYF. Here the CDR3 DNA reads TGTGCCAGTAGTACGGTAACAGGGCTCGGCGCCCAGTACTTC. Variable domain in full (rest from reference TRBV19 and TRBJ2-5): DGGITQSPKYLFRKEGQNVTLSCEQNLNHDAMYWYRQDPGQGLRLIYYSQIVNDFQKGDIAEGYSVSREKKESFPLTVTSAQKNPTAFYLCASSTVTGLGAQYFGPGTRLLVL.